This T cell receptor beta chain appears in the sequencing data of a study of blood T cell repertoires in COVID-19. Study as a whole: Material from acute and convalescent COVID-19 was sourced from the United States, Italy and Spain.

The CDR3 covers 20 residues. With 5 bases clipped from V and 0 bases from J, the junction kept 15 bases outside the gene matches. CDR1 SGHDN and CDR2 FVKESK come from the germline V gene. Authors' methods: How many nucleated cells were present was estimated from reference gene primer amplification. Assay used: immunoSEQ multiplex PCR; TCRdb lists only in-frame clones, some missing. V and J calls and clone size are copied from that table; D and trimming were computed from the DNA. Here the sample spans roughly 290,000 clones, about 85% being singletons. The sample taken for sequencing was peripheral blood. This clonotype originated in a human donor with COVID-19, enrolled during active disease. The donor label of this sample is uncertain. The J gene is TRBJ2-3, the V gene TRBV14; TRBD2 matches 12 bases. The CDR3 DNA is TGTGCCAGCAGCAAGGGCCTACTAGCGGGAGGCCGTCCCAGCACAGATACGCAGTATTTT. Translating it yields CASSKGLLAGGRPSTDTQYF.